The 5 T cell receptor beta chains below were found in one sample sequenced in a study of T cell changes during pregnancy in multiple sclerosis. Clones were read by immunoSEQ multiplex PCR, and TCRdb kept only the in-frame ones, dropping some. The data show about 85,000 clones, roughly nine tenths seen once. The specimen comprised peripheral blood, sampled in the first trimester of pregnancy. Receptor source: a female donor with multiple sclerosis, enrolled in a pregnancy study.

In its sample, this clone was seen once. V gene TRBV29-1 combines with J gene TRBJ2-3; 7 positions agree with TRBD2. The germline V gene encodes CDR1 SQVTM and CDR2 ANQGSEA. After removal of 5 bases from V and 4 bases from J, the junction contained 3 bases not matched to a gene. CDR3 size: 12 residues. CDR3 sequence reads: CSVWEGPDTQYF. CDR3 DNA sequence: TGCAGCGTTTGGGAGGGTCCAGATACGCAGTATTTT.

This clone turned up a few times. The V gene is TRBV15, the J gene TRBJ1-6; no reliable D call. CDR3 length equals 14 residues. Trimming cost V 1 base and J 7 bases, with 8 bases left between them. Germline CDR1 and CDR2: LNHNV and YYDKDF (reference sequence). CDR3 DNA sequence: TGTGCCACCAGCAGAGGGCAAGAAAATTCACCCCTCCACTTT. This codes for CATSRGQENSPLHF. Based on the CDR3 plus reference TRBV15 and TRBJ1-6, the full variable domain is DAMVIQNPRYQVTQFGKPVTLSCSQTLNHNVMYWYQQKSSQAPKLLFHYYDKDFNNEADTPDNFQSRRPNTSFCFLDIRSPGLGDTAMYLCATSRGQENSPLHFGNGTRLTVT.

This clone was detected once. The chain recombines TRBV18 with TRBJ2-3, with 7 bases lining up with TRBD2. The CDR3 spans 15 residues. Per the germline V gene, CDR1 is KGHSH and CDR2 is LQKENI. Germline trimming cut 3 bases from V and 1 base from J; bases unmatched to any gene: 4. For the CDR3, the DNA is TGTGCCAGCTCACCCACTAGCGCGCGCACAGATACGCAGTATTTT. As protein: CASSPTSARTDTQYF. Variable domain in full (rest from reference TRBV18 and TRBJ2-3): NAGVMQNPRHLVRRRGQEARLRCSPMKGHSHVYWYRQLPEEGLKFMVYLQKENIIDESGMPKERFSAEFPKEGPSILRIQQVVRGDSAAYFCASSPTSARTDTQYFGPGTRLTVL.

This sequence joins TRBV28 and TRBJ2-1, with 9 bases matching TRBD1. Per the germline V gene, CDR1 is MDHEN and CDR2 is SYDVKM. Germline trimming cut 5 bases from V and 0 bases from J; bases unmatched to any gene: 2. This CDR3 comprises 15 residues. CDR3 sequence reads: CASSPGQGSYNEQFF. The CDR3 coding sequence is TGTGCCAGCAGTCCGGGACAGGGCTCCTACAATGAGCAGTTCTTC.

The rearrangement uses TRBV5-6 and TRBJ1-3; D remains ambiguous. The CDR3 contains 16 residues. V shed 1 base and J shed 4 bases, with 15 bases lying between them. Germline V CDR1 and CDR2: SGHDT, YYEEEE. Written as DNA, the CDR3 is TGTGCCAGCAGCTTGCAAAGGATTTTGACAGGAAACACCATATATTTT. Translation gives CASSLQRILTGNTIYF.